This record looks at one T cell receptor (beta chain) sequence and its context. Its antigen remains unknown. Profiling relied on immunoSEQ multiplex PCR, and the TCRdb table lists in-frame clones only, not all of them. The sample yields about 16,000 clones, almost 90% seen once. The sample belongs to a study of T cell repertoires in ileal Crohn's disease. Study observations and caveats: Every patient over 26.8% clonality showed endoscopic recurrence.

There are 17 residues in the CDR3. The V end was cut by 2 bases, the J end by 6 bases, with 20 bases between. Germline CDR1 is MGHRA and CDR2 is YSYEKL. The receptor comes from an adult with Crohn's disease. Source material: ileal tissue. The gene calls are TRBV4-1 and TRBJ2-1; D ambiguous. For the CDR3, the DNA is TGCGCCAGCAGCCAAAGTCCCTCGGTCGTCGGTGGCAATGAGCAGTTCTTC. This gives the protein CASSQSPSVVGGNEQFF.